These 28 T cell receptor beta chains came from one sample sequenced in a study of T cell repertoires in cytomegalovirus infection. TCRdb fed the reads into MiXCR, producing one record per CDR3 protein. The table lists 200,000 to 250,000 distinct CDR3 sequences, about 7% of them singletons, with around 6.9% in the top ten. The specimen was PBMCs. Every receptor here comes from a human donor in good health (CMV status not recorded). Some clones in this sample may be carry-over from other donors' samples.

The chain carries TRBV29-1 and TRBJ2-7, with TRBD2 matching over 7 bases. Trimming cost V 0 bases and J 3 bases; bases outside gene matches: 5. The CDR3 is 14 residues long. From germline, CDR1 is SQVTM and CDR2 ANQGSEA. Here the CDR3 DNA reads TGCAGCGTTGAAGATGTAAGGGAGGGCTACGAGCAGTACTTC. Its translation is CSVEDVREGYEQYF.

This clonotype showed up many times. CDR3 sequence: CASSLKPVNSPLHF. The CDR3 region has the DNA TGTGCCAGCAGCTTAAAGCCAGTTAATTCACCCCTCCACTTT. The V and J genes are TRBV7-6 and TRBJ1-6; D is unclear. The CDR3 runs to 14 residues. V was pared by 2 bases and J by 6 bases, with 8 bases between. Germline lookup yields CDR1 SGHVS and CDR2 FNYEAQ. Based on the CDR3 plus reference TRBV7-6 and TRBJ1-6, the full variable domain is GAGVSQSPRYKVTKRGQDVALRCDPISGHVSLYWYRQALGQGPEFLTYFNYEAQQDKSGLPNDRFSAERPEGSISTLTIQRTEQRDSAMYRCASSLKPVNSPLHFGNGTRLTVT.

This clonotype showed up many times. The genes are TRBV20-1 and TRBJ1-2; TRBD1 aligns across 11 bases. This CDR3 has 13 amino acids. Unmatched junction bases numbered 8, after V lost 6 bases and J lost 8 bases. The germline CDR1 and CDR2 sequences are DFQATT and SNEGSKA (reference sequence). This chain's CDR3 is CSASGQGALGYTF. DNA of the CDR3: TGCAGTGCGAGCGGACAGGGGGCCTTAGGCTACACCTTC.

This clonotype was counted at least ten times. This sequence joins TRBV2 and TRBJ2-1; weak D call: TRBD1 (5 bases). Germline V lookup: CDR1 SNHLY, CDR2 FYNNEI. This CDR3 comprises 17 residues. The V end was cut by 0 bases, the J end by 6 bases, with 18 bases between. CDR3 residues: CASSEAHRRRRGNEQFF. The CDR3 coding sequence is TGTGCCAGCAGTGAAGCGCACAGGAGACGGCGAGGCAATGAGCAGTTCTTC.

The V and J genes are TRBV12-3 or TRBV12-4 and TRBJ2-1, with D hard to call. The length of the CDR3 is 14 residues. The ends were cut back, 6 bases at V and 7 bases at J, with 16 bases in the middle. DNA of the CDR3: TGTGCCAGCAGCCCTTCCCCCGTGTTTAATGAGCAGTTCTTC. As protein: CASSPSPVFNEQFF.

This clonotype has ten or more counts. The J gene is TRBJ1-1, the V gene TRBV2; D unclear. The V gene lost 5 bases and the J gene lost 2 bases, with 6 bases spanning the gap. The length of the CDR3 is 12 residues. Germline V gives CDR1 SNHLY, CDR2 FYNNEI. The CDR3 DNA reads as TGTGCCAGCAGTTGGCCCAACACTGAAGCTTTCTTT. Protein sequence: CASSWPNTEAFF.

This clonotype came up many times. CDR3: CASSEPGAGGYNEQFF. CDR3 sequence (DNA): TGTGCCAGCAGTGAACCAGGGGCGGGGGGGTACAATGAGCAGTTCTTC. The V and J genes are TRBV28 and TRBJ2-1; 9 bases are shared with TRBD2. Looked up from germline, CDR1 is MDHEN and CDR2 is SYDVKM. The V and J ends lost 5 bases and 4 bases, in that order; junction bases with no gene match: 9. This CDR3 contains 16 residues.

This clonotype occurred many times. V is TRBV7-6 and J is TRBJ2-3; the D gene is possibly TRBD2 (5 bases). The CDR3 runs to 14 residues. Trimming removed 1 base from V and 5 bases from J, with 10 bases in between. Germline V lookup: CDR1 SGHVS, CDR2 FNYEAQ. The CDR3 DNA sequence: TGTGCCAGCAGCTTAGACGGGGTTAGAGATACGCAGTATTTT. Amino acids: CASSLDGVRDTQYF.

The chain has TRBV9 and TRBJ2-2; D gene uncertain. Per germline, CDR1 SGDLS and CDR2 YYNGEE. This CDR3 has 15 residues. V dropped 0 bases and J dropped 4 bases, with 10 bases sitting between them. In nucleotides, the CDR3 is TGTGCCAGCAGCGTAGAGGGCAGCTTCACCGGGGAGCTGTTTTTT. The encoded protein is CASSVEGSFTGELFF.

This clonotype occurred many times. This chain joins TRBV14 and TRBJ2-1; 7 bases are shared with TRBD2. Looked up from germline, CDR1 is SGHDN and CDR2 is FVKESK. There are 17 residues in the CDR3. J was trimmed by 0 bases and V by 4 bases; bases with no gene match: 9. The CDR3 coding sequence is TGTGCCAGCAGCCGGGGGTGGCGGGGGAACTCCTACAATGAGCAGTTCTTC. This codes for CASSRGWRGNSYNEQFF.

This clonotype was seen ten or more times. This rearrangement joins TRBV6-2 or TRBV6-3 to TRBJ1-1; D not resolved. The length of the CDR3 is 14 residues. Trimming took 10 bases from V and 2 from J, leaving 17 bases between them. The V gene's germline CDR1 is MNHEY and CDR2 SVGEGT. The CDR3 here is CATARPALNTEAFF. CDR3 DNA sequence: TGTGCCACCGCCCGCCCGGCTCTTAACACTGAAGCTTTCTTT.

This clonotype was counted many times. The chain couples TRBV3-1 to TRBJ1-1; D not certain. V lost 0 bases, J lost 0 bases, and 8 bases lay in between. The CDR3 has 15 amino acids. Germline CDR1 LGHDT, CDR2 YNNKEL (reference sequence). The CDR3 region is CASSQEALLNTEAFF. CDR3 in DNA: TGTGCCAGCAGCCAAGAGGCACTGCTGAACACTGAAGCTTTCTTT.

This clonotype has at least ten counts. The chain links TRBV6-2 or TRBV6-3 to TRBJ1-1; D perhaps matches TRBD1 (5 bases). The germline V gene has CDR1 MNHEY and CDR2 SVGEGT. V lost 6 bases to trimming and J lost 1 base, with 12 bases between them. The CDR3 is made up of 14 amino acids. This CDR3 reads CASSIIGQNTEAFF. The CDR3 coding sequence is TGTGCCAGCAGCATAATAGGACAGAACACTGAAGCTTTCTTT.

This clonotype was seen at least ten times. V usage is TRBV29-1 and J usage is TRBJ1-1; 11 bases agree with TRBD1. This CDR3 has 16 residues. Germline trimming cut 4 bases from V and 1 base from J; bases unmatched to any gene: 8. Germline CDR1 and CDR2: SQVTM and ANQGSEA. DNA of the CDR3: TGCAGCGTTGTCCGGGACAGGGGGAATCCGAACACTGAAGCTTTCTTT. Protein product: CSVVRDRGNPNTEAFF.

The sample holds a few counts of this clonotype. The chain has TRBV25-1 and TRBJ1-6; possibly TRBD1 for D (5 bases). Germline CDR1 is MGHDK and CDR2 is SYGVNS. V lost 2 bases to trimming and J lost 6 bases, with 11 bases between them. This CDR3 region has 15 residues. CDR3 amino acids: CASSEGAGPNSPLHF. The CDR3 DNA reads TGTGCCAGCAGTGAAGGGGCAGGACCTAATTCACCCCTCCACTTT. The variable domain in full, completed from reference TRBV25-1 and TRBJ1-6, reads EADIYQTPRYLVIGTGKKITLECSQTMGHDKMYWYQQDPGMELHLIHYSYGVNSTEKGDLSSESTVSRIRTEHFPLTLESARPSHTSQYLCASSEGAGPNSPLHFGNGTRLTVT.

Ten or more counts support this clonotype. This rearrangement joins TRBV29-1 to TRBJ2-3; D remains ambiguous. V was clipped by 2 bases and J by 3 bases, with 6 bases between them. CDR3 length equals 12 residues. Germline assignment: CDR1 SQVTM and CDR2 ANQGSEA. CDR3 in DNA: TGCAGCGTTGAAAAAGGGACAGATACGCAGTATTTT. It is translated as CSVEKGTDTQYF.

This clonotype was counted ten times or more. CDR3 sequence: CSVSRGDNEQYF. CDR3 sequence (DNA): TGCAGCGTTTCCCGGGGGGACAACGAGCAGTACTTC. The chain is built from TRBV29-1 and TRBJ2-7, with a weak D call TRBD2 (7 bases). The ends were cut back, 5 bases at V and 5 bases at J, with 13 bases in the middle. The germline V gene encodes CDR1 SQVTM and CDR2 ANQGSEA. The CDR3 runs to 12 residues.

This clonotype was seen many times. The J gene is TRBJ2-7, the V gene TRBV11-3; D not certain. The V gene lost 2 bases and the J gene lost 7 bases, with 9 bases spanning the gap. CDR3 size: 12 residues. Germline V lookup: CDR1 SGHNT, CDR2 YENEEA. This CDR3 is CASSLSSGEQYF. CDR3 nucleotide sequence: TGTGCCAGCAGCTTATCGTCTGGGGAGCAGTACTTC.

This clonotype was detected many times. The rearrangement uses TRBV20-1 and TRBJ2-7; 8 bases line up with TRBD2. The junction had 9 bases not matched to a gene; V was cut back by 6 bases and J by 2 bases. The germline gives CDR1 DFQATT, CDR2 SNEGSKA (reference sequence). The CDR3 covers 14 residues. The CDR3 loop is CSASPGGLPYEQYF. The CDR3 coding sequence is TGCAGTGCCTCCCCGGGGGGGCTACCCTACGAGCAGTACTTC.

This clonotype appeared many times. The chain is built from TRBV6-6 and TRBJ2-5, with 7 bases fitting TRBD2. CDR3 length: 14 residues. Germline V gives CDR1 MNHNY, CDR2 SVGAGI (reference sequence). Trimming cost V 6 bases and J 5 bases; bases outside gene matches: 9. This CDR3 is CASSPRAGRETQYF. The DNA of the CDR3 is TGTGCCAGCAGCCCCCGAGCGGGGAGGGAGACCCAGTACTTC.

This clonotype appeared many times. The genes are TRBV7-9 and TRBJ2-5, with TRBD1 identical over 8 bases. The trim removed 5 bases at V and 0 bases at J, leaving 2 bases unmatched. CDR1 and CDR2 from the germline V gene are SEHNR and FQNEAQ (reference sequence). This CDR3 has 14 residues. CDR3 in DNA: TGTGCCAGCAGCGCGGACAGGGACCAAGAGACCCAGTACTTC. This gives the protein CASSADRDQETQYF.

Many counts were recorded for this clonotype. The rearrangement links TRBV6-2 or TRBV6-3 to TRBJ1-2; D not certain. The CDR3 spans 16 residues. Germline V lookup: CDR1 MNHEY, CDR2 SVGEGT. The V gene lost 0 bases and the J gene lost 4 bases, with 15 bases spanning the gap. This CDR3 is CASSYSVEEGSYGYTF. CDR3 in DNA: TGTGCCAGCAGTTACTCCGTCGAAGAGGGCTCCTATGGCTACACCTTC.

Ten or more counts support this clonotype. V gene TRBV7-2 combines with J gene TRBJ2-1, with TRBD2 matching 7 bases. This CDR3 comprises 15 residues. Trimming at V came to 4 bases and at J to 4 bases, leaving 7 bases not matched to a gene. Germline lookup yields CDR1 SGHTA and CDR2 FQGNSA. The CDR3 sequence: CASSSAAGQYNEQFF. CDR3 bases: TGTGCCAGCAGCTCAGCAGCGGGGCAATACAATGAGCAGTTCTTC.

In its sample, this clonotype was seen many times. This chain connects TRBV20-1 to TRBJ1-5, with TRBD1 matching over 9 bases. Trimming at V came to 6 bases and at J to 2 bases, leaving 5 bases not matched to a gene. CDR1 is DFQATT and CDR2 is SNEGSKA in the germline V gene (reference sequence). CDR3 length: 14 amino acids. This CDR3 reads CSATTGGGNQPQHF. CDR3 nucleotides: TGCAGTGCCACCACAGGGGGCGGCAATCAGCCCCAGCATTTT.

This clonotype has a count of ten or more. The J gene is TRBJ1-2, the V gene TRBV6-5, with a weak D call TRBD1 (5 bases). The CDR3 has 16 amino acids. Per the germline V gene, CDR1 is MNHEY and CDR2 is SVGAGI. Trimming took 1 base from V and 5 from J, leaving 17 bases between them. The CDR3 DNA reads TGTGCCAGCAGTTACTGGGACGGCTTGAACTCTTATGGCTACACCTTC. It encodes CASSYWDGLNSYGYTF.

This clonotype was seen many times. The V call is TRBV4-1, the J call TRBJ1-1; 7 nucleotides line up with TRBD1. Germline loops: CDR1 MGHRA, CDR2 YSYEKL. Trimming at V came to 3 bases and at J to 1 base, leaving 5 bases not matched to a gene. This CDR3 has 15 residues. In nucleotides, the CDR3 is TGCGCCAGCAGCCAGGTGGGACAGACGAACACTGAAGCTTTCTTT. Its translation: CASSQVGQTNTEAFF.

This clonotype has at least ten counts. The chain employs TRBV11-3 and TRBJ2-3; D is ambiguous. V dropped 4 bases and J dropped 2 bases, with 10 bases sitting between them. Germline V lookup: CDR1 SGHNT, CDR2 YENEEA. This CDR3 spans 14 amino acids. The CDR3 DNA sequence: TGTGCCAGCAGCTCTGTGGATACCACAGATACGCAGTATTTT. Its protein is CASSSVDTTDTQYF.

This clonotype was recorded many times. The chain couples TRBV7-9 to TRBJ1-5; D is possibly TRBD1 (5 bases). Trimming stripped 5 bases from V and 3 bases from J, with 11 bases between. The CDR3 totals 14 residues. CDR1 is SEHNR, CDR2 FQNEAQ, per germline (reference sequence). CDR3 in DNA: TGTGCCAGCAGCGCTGACAGTGACAATCAGCCCCAGCATTTT. It specifies CASSADSDNQPQHF.